These 27 T cell receptor beta chains came from one sample sequenced in a study of cytomegalovirus exposure and HLA in healthy donors. 13 Jbeta primers and 60 Vbeta primers were used for the PCR. The data were produced by immunoSEQ multiplex PCR, yet TCRdb's version contains in-frame clones alone and is incomplete. The sample records about 120,000 clones, around 62% being singletons. The sample consisted of PBMCs. These receptors were taken from a woman aged 40 to 50 in good health and CMV-seropositive.

This clone was observed a single time. The chain uses TRBV10-3 and TRBJ2-7, with 7 bases identical to TRBD2. This CDR3 region has 14 residues. Trimming cost V 6 bases and J 0 bases; bases outside gene matches: 5. The germline V gene has CDR1 ENHRY and CDR2 SYGVKD. This chain's CDR3 is CAIRSLADSYEQYF. CDR3 sequence (DNA): TGTGCCATCAGAAGTCTAGCGGACTCCTACGAGCAGTACTTC.

The chain recombines TRBV4-3 with TRBJ1-2; 9 positions agree with TRBD1. V dropped 3 bases and J dropped 2; count of bases not matched to a gene: 4. Looked up from germline, CDR1 is LGHNA and CDR2 is YSLEER. CDR3 length: 15 amino acids. The CDR3, as DNA: TGCGCCAGCAGCCACGGACAGGGGATCAACTATGGCTACACCTTC. Its protein is CASSHGQGINYGYTF.

The V and J genes are TRBV11-3 and TRBJ2-2; 8 bases are a match to TRBD1. Germline CDR1 SGHNT, CDR2 YENEEA. This CDR3 spans 15 amino acids. The junction had 1 base not matched to a gene; V was cut back by 3 bases and J by 1 base. CDR3 protein: CASSFGTGNTGELFF. The CDR3, as DNA: TGTGCCAGCAGCTTCGGGACAGGGAACACCGGGGAGCTGTTTTTT.

V is TRBV28 and J is TRBJ1-5, with D unclear. Trimming removed 1 base at V and 4 bases at J, with 8 bases between. Germline values: CDR1 MDHEN, CDR2 SYDVKM. This CDR3 has 14 residues. CDR3 bases: TGTGCCAGCAGTTTATTCGTAGCAAATCAGCCCCAGCATTTT. This encodes CASSLFVANQPQHF.

The CDR3 region is CASSTFRKGQETYEQYF. CDR3 in DNA: TGTGCCAGTAGTACATTTCGGAAGGGACAGGAGACTTACGAGCAGTACTTC. The gene calls are TRBV19 and TRBJ2-7; 8 bases are a match to TRBD1. V dropped 4 bases and J dropped 4; count of bases not matched to a gene: 15. CDR1 LNHDA and CDR2 SQIVND come from the germline V gene (reference sequence). This CDR3 is 17 amino acids long.

The chain joins TRBV4-2 to TRBJ2-7, with D hard to call. The CDR3 spans 13 residues. With 1 base removed from V and 3 bases from J, the gap between germline ends came to 7 bases. Germline CDR1 is LGHNA and CDR2 is YNFKEQ. Here the CDR3 reads CASSQAGNYEQYF. In nucleotides, the CDR3 is TGTGCCAGCAGCCAAGCAGGAAACTACGAGCAGTACTTC.

This rearrangement joins TRBV28 to TRBJ2-3; TRBD1 matches at 8 bases. The germline CDR1 and CDR2 sequences are MDHEN and SYDVKM. The CDR3 has 13 residues. Unmatched junction bases numbered 4, after V lost 9 bases and J lost 2 bases. CDR3 residues: CARQGEFTDTQYF. The DNA for the CDR3 is TGTGCCAGACAGGGGGAGTTCACAGATACGCAGTATTTT.

This clone is a singleton in its sample. V and J are TRBV9 and TRBJ1-3; D might be TRBD1 (5 bases). The length of the CDR3 is 17 residues. Trimming removed 3 bases at V and 0 bases at J, with 16 bases between. Germline values: CDR1 SGDLS, CDR2 YYNGEE. The CDR3 sequence: CASSDYRTFDSGNTIYF. Here the CDR3 DNA reads TGTGCCAGCAGCGACTATAGGACATTCGACTCTGGAAACACCATATATTTT. Complete variable domain (other parts from reference TRBV9 and TRBJ1-3): DSGVTQTPKHLITATGQRVTLRCSPRSGDLSVYWYQQSLDQGLQFLIQYYNGEERAKGNILERFSAQQFPDLHSELNLSSLELGDSALYFCASSDYRTFDSGNTIYFGEGSWLTVV.

The V call is TRBV4-2, the J call TRBJ2-7; D is unresolved. Germline V gene sequence: CDR1 LGHNA, CDR2 YNFKEQ. The CDR3 sequence is 15 residues long. V dropped 0 bases and J dropped 0 bases, with 9 bases sitting between them. In nucleotides, the CDR3 is TGTGCCAGCAGCCAAGATATAACTCTCTCCTACGAGCAGTACTTC. This gives the protein CASSQDITLSYEQYF.

The chain uses TRBV28 and TRBJ2-1; 10 bases fit TRBD1. V was clipped by 6 bases and J by 0 bases; unmatched bases: 5. Germline V gene lookup returns CDR1 MDHEN and CDR2 SYDVKM. The CDR3 has 16 amino acids. CDR3 protein: CASSLGDRGSYNEQFF. CDR3 sequence (DNA): TGTGCCAGCAGCCTGGGGGACAGGGGCTCCTACAATGAGCAGTTCTTC.

This chain connects TRBV30 to TRBJ1-6; the match to TRBD1 covers 8 bases. The ends lost 4 bases at V and 6 bases at J; junction bases unmatched: 14. Germline-derived CDR1 and CDR2 are GTSNPN and SVGIG (reference sequence). CDR3 length: 17 amino acids. CDR3 loop: CAWNLPGDRTSNSPLHF. The CDR3 bases are TGTGCCTGGAACCTACCCGGGGACAGGACGAGTAATTCACCCCTCCACTTT.

V and J are TRBV19 and TRBJ1-1, with 8 bases that match TRBD1. The CDR3 loop spans 13 amino acids. Per the germline V gene, CDR1 is LNHDA and CDR2 is SQIVND (reference sequence). Unmatched junction bases numbered 4, after V lost 3 bases and J lost 7 bases. The CDR3 region is CASSIQQGGEAFF. The CDR3 DNA reads TGTGCCAGTAGTATCCAACAGGGGGGTGAAGCTTTCTTT.

This chain connects TRBV6-5 to TRBJ1-3; TRBD1 is a possible D gene (5 bases). Germline CDR1 and CDR2: MNHEY and SVGAGI. This CDR3 has 15 residues. Deletions cut 6 bases from V and 2 bases from J, with 14 bases between. Here the CDR3 reads CASRNAWGPGNTIYF. As DNA, the CDR3 is TGTGCCAGCAGAAATGCTTGGGGCCCTGGAAACACCATATATTTT.

This clone turned up a few times. This sequence joins TRBV6-5 and TRBJ2-1, with D perhaps TRBD2 (5 bases). CDR3 size: 14 residues. Trimming left V 2 bases short and J 6 bases short, with 11 bases between. Germline V lookup: CDR1 MNHEY, CDR2 SVGAGI. The CDR3 bases are TGTGCCAGCAGTTACCAGTCCGGGATCAATGAGCAGTTCTTC. Its translation is CASSYQSGINEQFF.

The genes are TRBV4-3 and TRBJ2-5; TRBD2 is a possible D gene (5 bases). The germline gives CDR1 LGHNA, CDR2 YSLEER. V was pared by 1 base and J by 5 bases, with 8 bases between. CDR3 size: 13 residues. This CDR3 reads CASSQVPGETQYF. The CDR3, as DNA: TGCGCCAGCAGCCAAGTCCCGGGGGAGACCCAGTACTTC.

V and J are TRBV5-8 and TRBJ2-3, with 7 bases lining up with TRBD1. The trim removed 0 bases at V and 6 bases at J, leaving 7 bases unmatched. The CDR3 spans 15 residues. CDR1 and CDR2 from the germline V gene are SGHTS and YDEGEE. For the CDR3, the DNA is TGTGCCAGCAGCTTGGACAGGGGTTCGGGTGATACGCAGTATTTT. Its translation is CASSLDRGSGDTQYF.

This chain uses TRBV28 with TRBJ1-2; 9 positions agree with TRBD1. The CDR3 is 16 amino acids. CDR1 and CDR2 (germline): MDHEN, SYDVKM. J lost 6 bases, V lost 2 bases, and 10 bases had no gene match. CDR3 loop: CASSLVGPGQGHGYTF. CDR3 DNA: TGTGCCAGCAGTTTAGTTGGCCCGGGACAGGGTCATGGCTACACCTTC.

Only a few counts were recorded for this clone. V is TRBV10-3 and J is TRBJ2-7; the D is unclear. V lost 6 bases and J 11 bases, leaving 20 bases between the germline ends. Germline CDR1 reads ENHRY; CDR2 reads SYGVKD. There are 13 residues in the CDR3. CDR3 loop: CAIRSRRGWLEYF. The CDR3 DNA is TGTGCCATCAGGTCCCGGCGAGGCTGGTTGGAGTACTTC.

Details on this clone: One end of the junction is discordant with germline, which a read error may explain. This chain joins TRBV7-9 and TRBJ2-3; 16 bases are a match to TRBD2. Per the germline V gene, CDR1 is SEHNR and CDR2 is FQNEAQ (reference sequence). This CDR3 region has 15 residues. The CDR3 spells CSSSSGLAGGDTQYF. CDR3 nucleotide sequence: TGTTCCAGCAGCTCGGGACTAGCGGGAGGGGATACGCAGTATTTT.

J is TRBJ2-7 and V is TRBV27, with 7 bases lining up with TRBD1. CDR1 MNHEY and CDR2 SMNVEV come from the germline V gene (reference sequence). V lost 5 bases and J lost 5; bases outside the gene matches: 9. The length of the CDR3 is 14 residues. As DNA, the CDR3 is TGTGCCAGCAGTCCGACAGGGACGCTTCACGAGCAGTACTTC. Protein sequence: CASSPTGTLHEQYF.

This clone was seen a few times. This chain joins TRBV2 and TRBJ1-2; D not resolved. V lost 6 bases and J 0 bases, leaving 8 bases between the germline ends. Germline CDR1 is SNHLY and CDR2 is FYNNEI. This CDR3 is built from 13 residues. CDR3 amino acids: CASSRRPNYGYTF. The CDR3 bases are TGTGCCAGCAGCAGGCGTCCTAACTATGGCTACACCTTC.

The chain uses TRBV9 and TRBJ1-5, with 8 bases aligning to TRBD1. V shed 4 bases and J 9 bases; nucleotides not matched to a gene: 18. The CDR3 has 17 amino acids. CDR1 SGDLS and CDR2 YYNGEE come from the germline V gene. The CDR3 DNA reads as TGTGCCAGCAGCCTAAAACAGGGGGTCGTTAGGTATTGGCCCCAGCATTTT. This encodes CASSLKQGVVRYWPQHF.

This clone was detected a few times. The chain couples TRBV2 to TRBJ1-1, with D perhaps TRBD1 (5 bases). In germline, CDR1 is SNHLY, CDR2 FYNNEI. Trimming pared 3 bases from V and 4 bases from J, leaving 21 bases between. The CDR3 length is 17 residues. The CDR3 here is CASSERGLRQVGTEAFF. CDR3 DNA sequence: TGTGCCAGCAGTGAGCGGGGCTTAAGGCAGGTCGGCACTGAAGCTTTCTTT.

The chain employs TRBV20-1 and TRBJ2-1; D not resolved. The CDR3 totals 11 residues. V was trimmed by 5 bases and J by 10 bases, leaving 12 bases between them. Germline lookup yields CDR1 DFQATT and CDR2 SNEGSKA (reference sequence). The CDR3 DNA reads as TGCAGTGCTGGGCCTTATCGGGAGCAGTTCTTC. Amino acids: CSAGPYREQFF.

This chain links TRBV29-1 with TRBJ1-3; 10 bases match TRBD1. The ends lost 5 bases at V and 2 bases at J; junction bases unmatched: 3. Germline loops: CDR1 SQVTM, CDR2 ANQGSEA. This CDR3 region has 14 residues. CDR3: CSVRDRGPGNTIYF. In nucleotides, the CDR3 is TGCAGCGTTCGTGACAGGGGGCCTGGAAACACCATATATTTT. Looking up the rest from reference TRBV29-1 and TRBJ1-3 gives the full variable domain: SAVISQKPSRDICQRGTSLTIQCQVDSQVTMMFWYRQQPGQSLTLIATANQGSEATYESGFVIDKFPISRPNLTFSTLTVSNMSPEDSSIYLCSVRDRGPGNTIYFGEGSWLTVV.

The J gene is TRBJ2-1, the V gene TRBV7-3, with D possibly matching TRBD2 (5 bases). Trimming cost V 5 bases and J 5 bases, with 16 bases left between them. The CDR3 consists of 15 residues. Germline V gene sequence: CDR1 SGHTA, CDR2 FQGTGA. DNA of the CDR3: TGTGCCAGCAGCCCGACGCCGGGGTCCGACAATGAGCAGTTCTTC. As protein: CASSPTPGSDNEQFF.

This chain joins TRBV10-2 and TRBJ2-1, with 8 bases aligning to TRBD2. V lost 10 bases and J lost 8; bases outside the gene matches: 10. The length of the CDR3 is 13 residues. CDR1 and CDR2 from the germline V gene are WSHSY and SAAADI. In DNA form, the CDR3 reads TGCGCCATCCGGGAGGGCCCAATTGATGAGCAGTTCTTC. Its translation: CAIREGPIDEQFF.